This TCR beta chain was sequenced for a study of T cell changes during pregnancy in multiple sclerosis. This CDR3 is 11 amino acids long. Per germline, CDR1 SQVTM and CDR2 ANQGSEA. With 7 bases clipped from V and 8 bases from J, the junction kept 3 bases outside the gene matches. Sequenced by immunoSEQ multiplex PCR; TCRdb stores in-frame clones only, minus some. This sample has 45,000 to 55,000 clones, with 70% to 90% found just once. V usage is TRBV29-1 and J usage is TRBJ1-1; 11 nucleotides align to TRBD1. The receptor comes from a female donor with multiple sclerosis, enrolled in a pregnancy study. The sequences come from peripheral blood, collected in the first trimester of pregnancy. The CDR3: CSADRGQEAFF. For the CDR3, the DNA is TGCAGCGCGGACAGGGGGCAGGAAGCTTTCTTT.